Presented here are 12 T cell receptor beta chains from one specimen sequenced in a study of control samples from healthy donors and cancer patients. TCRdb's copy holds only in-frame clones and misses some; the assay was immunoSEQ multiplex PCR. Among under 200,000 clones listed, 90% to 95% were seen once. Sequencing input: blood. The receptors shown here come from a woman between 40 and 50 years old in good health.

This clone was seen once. The CDR3 coding sequence is TGTGCCAGTAGTTTTACCGGGACAGGGGACACTGAAGCTTTCTTT. Translating it yields CASSFTGTGDTEAFF. The rearrangement links TRBV19 to TRBJ1-1, with TRBD1 matching over 10 bases. Germline assignment: CDR1 LNHDA and CDR2 SQIVND (reference sequence). CDR3 length equals 15 residues. V lost 5 bases to trimming and J lost 3 bases; unmatched junction nucleotides: 6.

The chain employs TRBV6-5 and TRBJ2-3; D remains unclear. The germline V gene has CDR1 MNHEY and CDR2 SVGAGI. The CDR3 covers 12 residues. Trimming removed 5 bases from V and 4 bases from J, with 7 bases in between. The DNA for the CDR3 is TGTGCCAGCAGTCGTAGCCCAGATACGCAGTATTTT. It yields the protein CASSRSPDTQYF.

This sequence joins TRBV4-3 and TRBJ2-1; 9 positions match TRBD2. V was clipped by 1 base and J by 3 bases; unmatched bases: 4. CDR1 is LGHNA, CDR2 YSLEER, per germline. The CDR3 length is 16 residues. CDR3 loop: CASSQGVAGVYNEQFF. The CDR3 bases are TGCGCCAGCAGCCAAGGGGTAGCGGGAGTCTACAATGAGCAGTTCTTC.

The CDR3 sequence: CASSEQRGSEKLFF. The CDR3 nucleotides read TGTGCCAGCAGTGAACAGAGAGGGAGTGAAAAACTGTTTTTT. This sequence joins TRBV2 and TRBJ1-4; D gene unclear. The germline V gene encodes CDR1 SNHLY and CDR2 FYNNEI. This CDR3 spans 14 amino acids. V lost 2 bases to trimming and J lost 7 bases, with 11 bases between them.

The CDR3 region has the DNA TGTGCCAGCAGCTTGTGGCAGGGGGGAAACACCATATATTTT. Its protein product is CASSLWQGGNTIYF. The chain has TRBV5-4 and TRBJ1-3; D possibly corresponds to TRBD1 (6 bases). The ends were cut back, 1 base at V and 4 bases at J, with 9 bases in the middle. Germline values: CDR1 SGHNT, CDR2 YYREEE (reference sequence). CDR3 size: 14 residues.

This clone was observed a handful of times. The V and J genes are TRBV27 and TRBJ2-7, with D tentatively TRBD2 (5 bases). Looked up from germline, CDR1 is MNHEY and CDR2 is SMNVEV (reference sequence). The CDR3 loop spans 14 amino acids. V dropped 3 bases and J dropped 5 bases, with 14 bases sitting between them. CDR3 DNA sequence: TGTGCCAGCAGTTTTAGAGGGTTCGTGGACGAGCAGTACTTC. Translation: CASSFRGFVDEQYF.

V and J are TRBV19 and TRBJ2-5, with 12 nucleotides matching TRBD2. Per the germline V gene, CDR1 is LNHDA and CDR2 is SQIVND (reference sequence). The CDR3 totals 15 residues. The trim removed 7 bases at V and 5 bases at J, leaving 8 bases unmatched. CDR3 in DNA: TGTGCCAGTAATCCTAGCGGGAGGGCCACGGAGACCCAGTACTTC. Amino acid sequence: CASNPSGRATETQYF.

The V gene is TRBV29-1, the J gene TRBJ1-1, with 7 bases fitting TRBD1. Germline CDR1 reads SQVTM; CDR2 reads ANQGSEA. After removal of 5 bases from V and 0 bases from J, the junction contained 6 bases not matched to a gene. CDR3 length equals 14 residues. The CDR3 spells CSVMGQLMNTEAFF. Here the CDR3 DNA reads TGCAGCGTTATGGGACAGCTCATGAACACTGAAGCTTTCTTT.

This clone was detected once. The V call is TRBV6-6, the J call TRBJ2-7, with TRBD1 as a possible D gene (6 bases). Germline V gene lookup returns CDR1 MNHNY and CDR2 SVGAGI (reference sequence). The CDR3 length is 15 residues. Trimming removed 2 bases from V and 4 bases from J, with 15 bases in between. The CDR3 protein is CASSYRDTGIYEQYF. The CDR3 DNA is TGTGCCAGCAGTTACCGGGACACCGGTATTTACGAGCAGTACTTC.

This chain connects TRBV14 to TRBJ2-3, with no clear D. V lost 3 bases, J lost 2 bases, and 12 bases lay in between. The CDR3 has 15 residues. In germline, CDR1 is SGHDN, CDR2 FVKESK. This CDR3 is CASSHRGIVTDTQYF. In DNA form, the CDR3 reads TGTGCCAGCAGCCACCGCGGTATCGTCACAGATACGCAGTATTTT.

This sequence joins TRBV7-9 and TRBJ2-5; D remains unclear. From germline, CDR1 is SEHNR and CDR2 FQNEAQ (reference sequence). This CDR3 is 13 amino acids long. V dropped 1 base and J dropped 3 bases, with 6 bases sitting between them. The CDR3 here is CASSLDSEETQYF. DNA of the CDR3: TGTGCCAGCAGCTTAGATTCAGAAGAGACCCAGTACTTC.

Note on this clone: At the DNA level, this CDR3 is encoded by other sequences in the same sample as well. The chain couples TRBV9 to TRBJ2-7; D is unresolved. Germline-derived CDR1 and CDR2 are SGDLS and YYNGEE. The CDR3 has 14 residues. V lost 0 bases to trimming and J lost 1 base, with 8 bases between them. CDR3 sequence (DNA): TGTGCCAGCAGCGTAGATCTGGGATCCTACGAGCAGTACTTC. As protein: CASSVDLGSYEQYF.